The T cell receptor (beta chain) described here comes from a study of blood T cell repertoires in COVID-19. Study-level background: From T cells, B-cell-depleted T cells, or PBMCs came the material, which was cDNA or gDNA.

The data were produced by immunoSEQ multiplex PCR, yet TCRdb's version contains in-frame clones alone and is incomplete. Of about 330,000 clones in the sample, 86% were seen once. Clinical history as reported by participants underpinned cohort assignment. The recovered donors of Cohort 3 showed two negative PCRs, clearance, or symptom resolution. This CDR3 has 15 residues. J lost 0 bases, V lost 6 bases, and 8 bases had no gene match. The germline V gene encodes CDR1 MNHEY and CDR2 SVGAGI. What was sequenced was PBMCs or T cells enriched from blood (not recorded which). The clonotype originates from a woman aged 18-30 years who had recovered from COVID-19. The chain joins TRBV6-5 to TRBJ2-7, with 7 bases that match TRBD1. CDR3 DNA sequence: TGTGCCAGCAGCCACCCGACAGGGTCCTCCTACGAGCAGTACTTC. This sequence encodes CASSHPTGSSYEQYF.